This T cell receptor beta chain was retrieved from a study of T cells in Graves' hyperthyroidism and ophthalmopathy. The germline CDR1 and CDR2 sequences are KGHDR and SFDVKD. V shed 3 bases and J 7 bases; nucleotides not matched to a gene: 7. The CDR3 spans 17 residues. This clonotype was recorded many times. From RNA transcripts, TCR beta CDR3 regions were amplified. A set of HTBI primers served as the primers for a first-round RT-PCR of the TCR CDR3. TCRdb called the multiplex PCR reads again in MiXCR, with one record for every CDR3 protein. Of 460,000 or so distinct CDR3 sequences listed, 13% to 15% are singletons.

The TCR originated in a woman between 18 and 29 years old with Graves' hyperthyroidism. The chain uses TRBV24-1 and TRBJ2-1, with TRBD2 matching over 14 bases. The sample consisted of blood. The CDR3 region has the DNA TGTGCCACCAGTGATAATCCCGGGACTAGCGGGAGAAATGAGCAGTTCTTC. Encoded protein: CATSDNPGTSGRNEQFF.